One and the same sample provided the 2 T cell receptor beta chains below, sequenced in a study of T cell repertoires in cytomegalovirus infection. Each CDR3 protein gets one entry after TCRdb re-called the reads with MiXCR. The data hold nearly 450,000 distinct CDR3 sequences, with roughly 31% observed a single time. The sequenced material came from PBMCs. These receptors came from a human donor in good health (CMV status not recorded). Some clones in this sample may be carry-over from other donors' samples.

This clonotype came up a few times. This chain connects TRBV27 to TRBJ1-3; D call uncertain. Trimming removed 0 bases from V and 1 base from J, with 10 bases in between. Germline values: CDR1 MNHEY, CDR2 SMNVEV (reference sequence). The CDR3 is made up of 16 amino acids. This CDR3 is CASSLSKQTSGNTIYF. The CDR3 DNA reads as TGTGCCAGCAGTTTATCCAAACAGACTTCTGGAAACACCATATATTTT.

Concerning this clonotype itself: This clone may be a read error of a much larger clone one base away. No conserved phenylalanine or tryptophan is present at the end of the CDR3, so a read error is the likely explanation. The chain recombines TRBV7-2 with TRBJ2-7; D might be TRBD1 (6 bases). This CDR3 spans 14 amino acids. Germline CDR1 and CDR2: SGHTA and FQGNSA. V was trimmed by 1 base and J by 4 bases, leaving 11 bases between them. The CDR3 sequence is CASSLGQARYEQYL. The CDR3 DNA reads as TGTGCCAGCAGCTTAGGACAGGCGAGATACGAGCAGTACTTA.